Listed here are 28 T cell receptor beta chains from one sample, sequenced in a study of cytomegalovirus exposure and HLA in healthy donors (dated by TCRdb to the late 2010s). The library was obtained by the immunoSEQ multiplex PCR assay. For the multiplex PCR, a mixture combining 60 forward primers for TCR Vbeta segments and 13 reverse primers for TCR Jbeta segments was used. Imported from immuneACCESS, the table was reduced by TCRdb to in-frame sequences with V and J called. These copies leave out some clones; in studies compared against another copy, an unresolved V gene accounts for under half, and the cause of the remainder is not known. The sample table records around 180,000 clones; about 80% of these occur just once. Of the sample, roughly 1.4% is held by the ten largest clones. Input material: PBMCs. The receptors were sampled from a woman in her twenties or thirties in good health and CMV-seropositive.

The chain links TRBV5-1 to TRBJ2-1; 8 bases agree with TRBD2. The V gene end was trimmed by 4 bases and the J gene end by 5 bases; junction bases not matched to a gene: 14. This CDR3 spans 17 amino acids. CDR1 is SGHRS and CDR2 is YFSETQ in the germline V gene. The CDR3 DNA follows: TGCGCCAGCAGCCGACCTGCATCTAGCGGGTGGCACAATGAGCAGTTCTTC. Its translation: CASSRPASSGWHNEQFF.

This chain uses TRBV11-2 with TRBJ1-1, with 9 bases matching TRBD1. Per the germline V gene, CDR1 is SGHAT and CDR2 is FQNNGV. This CDR3 has 16 residues. The V gene end was trimmed by 6 bases and the J gene end by 4 bases; junction bases not matched to a gene: 12. CDR3 in amino acids: CASRSRQGELGTEAFF. In nucleotides, the CDR3 is TGTGCCAGCAGGTCACGACAGGGGGAGTTGGGCACTGAAGCTTTCTTT. The full variable domain, with the rest looked up from reference TRBV11-2 and TRBJ1-1, is EAGVAQSPRYKIIEKRQSVAFWCNPISGHATLYWYQQILGQGPKLLIQFQNNGVVDDSQLPKDRFSAERLKGVDSTLKIQPAKLEDSAVYLCASRSRQGELGTEAFFGQGTRLTVV.

The chain joins TRBV5-4 to TRBJ1-5; 8 bases are shared with TRBD1. The CDR3 is made up of 17 amino acids. Germline trimming cut 5 bases from V and 6 bases from J; bases unmatched to any gene: 16. Germline loops: CDR1 SGHNT, CDR2 YYREEE (reference sequence). The CDR3 region is CASRPGTGSLNAQPQHF. For the CDR3, the DNA is TGTGCCAGCAGGCCCGGGACAGGCAGTTTAAATGCTCAGCCCCAGCATTTT.

The chain carries TRBV10-1 and TRBJ2-5; 7 bases align to TRBD2. Germline V gene sequence: CDR1 WNHNN, CDR2 SYGVQD (reference sequence). The length of the CDR3 is 13 residues. V was pared by 8 bases and J by 5 bases, with 8 bases of the junction left unmatched. As DNA, the CDR3 is TGCGCCAGCGGCACTAGCGATCGGGAGACCCAGTACTTC. Translated: CASGTSDRETQYF.

The chain joins TRBV5-1 to TRBJ1-4, with D unresolved. Deletions cut 0 bases from V and 8 bases from J, with 8 bases between. This CDR3 has 13 residues. Germline V lookup: CDR1 SGHRS, CDR2 YFSETQ. CDR3 loop: CASSLDTTEKLFF. The CDR3 DNA sequence: TGCGCCAGCAGCTTGGACACCACCGAAAAACTGTTTTTT. The full variable domain, with the rest looked up from reference TRBV5-1 and TRBJ1-4, is KAGVTQTPRYLIKTRGQQVTLSCSPISGHRSVSWYQQTPGQGLQFLFEYFSETQRNKGNFPGRFSGRQFSNSRSEMNVSTLELGDSALYLCASSLDTTEKLFFGSGTQLSVL.

The chain employs TRBV6-6 and TRBJ2-7; 7 bases match TRBD1. The junction had 9 bases not matched to a gene; V was cut back by 5 bases and J by 2 bases. The CDR3 sequence is 15 residues long. Germline V lookup: CDR1 MNHNY, CDR2 SVGAGI (reference sequence). The CDR3 loop reads CASSPSGQAAYEQYF. The CDR3 coding sequence is TGTGCCAGCAGTCCTTCTGGACAGGCGGCCTACGAGCAGTACTTC.

The sample holds a few counts of this clone. The rearrangement joins TRBV5-1 to TRBJ1-2, with D tentatively TRBD1 (5 bases). The germline CDR1 and CDR2 sequences are SGHRS and YFSETQ. The CDR3 spans 13 residues. Trimming removed 2 bases at V and 4 bases at J, with 9 bases between. Here the CDR3 DNA reads TGCGCCAGCAGCTTAGACAGATCCTATGGCTACACCTTC. Encoded protein: CASSLDRSYGYTF.

This sequence joins TRBV28 and TRBJ1-5; no clear D. The CDR3 totals 17 residues. Deletions cut 2 bases from V and 2 bases from J, with 16 bases between. The germline gives CDR1 MDHEN, CDR2 SYDVKM. DNA for the CDR3: TGTGCCAGCAGTTTAGCGTTCGGGGTGAAAGGCAATCAGCCCCAGCATTTT. The encoded protein is CASSLAFGVKGNQPQHF.

V usage is TRBV28 and J usage is TRBJ1-3, with D hard to call. Germline lookup yields CDR1 MDHEN and CDR2 SYDVKM. The CDR3 has 14 amino acids. The germline V and J ends were trimmed by 9 bases and 4 bases, with 16 bases remaining between them. CDR3 nucleotides: TGTGCCAGTGGTCGCTACCCAAGCGGAAACACCATATATTTT. Protein: CASGRYPSGNTIYF.

This clone has just a few counts. CDR3 nucleotide sequence: TGCGCCAGCAGCACGGGGAGGGCGTATGAAGCTTTCTTT. Translating it yields CASSTGRAYEAFF. The rearrangement uses TRBV5-1 and TRBJ1-1; D is undetermined. This CDR3 region has 13 residues. CDR1 SGHRS and CDR2 YFSETQ come from the germline V gene. Trimming took 4 bases from V and 7 from J, leaving 14 bases between them.

The V call is TRBV6-1, the J call TRBJ2-5, with 7 positions matching TRBD2. The J call is uncertain, as TRBJ2-7 better fits the DNA end. The CDR3 is 15 amino acids. The germline V gene encodes CDR1 MNHNS and CDR2 SASEGT. CDR3 DNA sequence: TGTGCCAGCAGTGAATTTAGGGGAGGGTTCTACGAGCAGTACTTC. The encoded protein is CASSEFRGGFYEQYF.

The rearrangement uses TRBV7-2 and TRBJ2-5; the match to TRBD2 covers 7 bases. CDR1 and CDR2 (germline): SGHTA, FQGNSA. The junction had 10 bases not matched to a gene; V was cut back by 1 base and J by 2 bases. The CDR3 contains 17 residues. CDR3: CASSLVSRGSPQETQYF. DNA for the CDR3: TGTGCCAGCAGCTTAGTGTCTCGCGGGAGCCCTCAAGAGACCCAGTACTTC.

The chain is built from TRBV9 and TRBJ2-3, with D possibly TRBD1 on 6 matching bases. This CDR3 is 16 amino acids long. Germline CDR1 and CDR2: SGDLS and YYNGEE. Trimming left V 3 bases short and J 2 bases short, with 16 bases between. The CDR3 DNA sequence: TGTGCCAGCAGCGAGTCCCCCAGGGGTCACACAGATACGCAGTATTTT. Translated, it gives CASSESPRGHTDTQYF. Variable domain in full (rest from reference TRBV9 and TRBJ2-3): DSGVTQTPKHLITATGQRVTLRCSPRSGDLSVYWYQQSLDQGLQFLIQYYNGEERAKGNILERFSAQQFPDLHSELNLSSLELGDSALYFCASSESPRGHTDTQYFGPGTRLTVL.

This chain joins TRBV7-6 and TRBJ1-1, with 7 positions matching TRBD1. This CDR3 is built from 14 residues. V lost 3 bases, J lost 4 bases, and 5 bases stayed unmatched. The germline V gene has CDR1 SGHVS and CDR2 FNYEAQ. CDR3 coding DNA: TGTGCCAGCAGCTTTTCCCCAGGGGGCACTGAAGCTTTCTTT. The encoded protein is CASSFSPGGTEAFF.

The chain combines TRBV29-1 with TRBJ1-3; D might be TRBD1 (5 bases). CDR1 is SQVTM and CDR2 is ANQGSEA in the germline V gene. The ends were cut back, 3 bases at V and 2 bases at J, with 8 bases in the middle. This CDR3 has 13 amino acids. In DNA, the CDR3 is TGCAGCGTTGATGGGGCACCTGGAAACACCATATATTTT. This sequence encodes CSVDGAPGNTIYF.

The genes are TRBV28 and TRBJ2-7; perhaps TRBD1 as D (5 bases). V lost 6 bases, J lost 2 bases, and 11 bases lay in between. Germline V gene lookup returns CDR1 MDHEN and CDR2 SYDVKM. The CDR3 extends over 13 amino acids. The CDR3 DNA is TGTGCCAGCAGAGTCTCCAGGGCCTACGAGCAGTACTTC. Residues: CASRVSRAYEQYF.

V and J are TRBV7-2 and TRBJ2-1; D gene unclear. This CDR3 contains 15 residues. Germline V gene lookup returns CDR1 SGHTA and CDR2 FQGNSA. V gave up 7 bases and J gave up 8 bases, with 21 bases separating them. In DNA, the CDR3 is TGTGCCAGCAACCCGTCCCTCGGAGTTACACATGAGCAGTTCTTC. Protein product: CASNPSLGVTHEQFF.

The chain recombines TRBV28 with TRBJ2-1, with D maybe TRBD2 (6 bases). CDR3 length equals 13 residues. V lost 3 bases and J 6 bases, leaving 9 bases between the germline ends. CDR1 is MDHEN and CDR2 is SYDVKM in the germline V gene. The CDR3 DNA follows: TGTGCCAGCAGTTTTCGACTAGGCAATGAGCAGTTCTTC. This sequence encodes CASSFRLGNEQFF.

This sequence joins TRBV11-2 and TRBJ1-5; 11 bases fit TRBD1. There are 17 residues in the CDR3. Germline trimming cut 5 bases from V and 2 bases from J; bases unmatched to any gene: 8. Germline CDR1 is SGHAT and CDR2 is FQNNGV. The CDR3, as DNA: TGTGCCAGCAGCCTAGGGACAGGGGGAAGGGGCAATCAGCCCCAGCATTTT. This gives the protein CASSLGTGGRGNQPQHF. Full variable domain (rest looked up from reference TRBV11-2 and TRBJ1-5): EAGVAQSPRYKIIEKRQSVAFWCNPISGHATLYWYQQILGQGPKLLIQFQNNGVVDDSQLPKDRFSAERLKGVDSTLKIQPAKLEDSAVYLCASSLGTGGRGNQPQHFGDGTRLSIL.

This chain links TRBV7-2 with TRBJ2-7, with 8 bases aligning to TRBD1. The germline CDR1 and CDR2 sequences are SGHTA and FQGNSA. The CDR3 runs to 14 residues. V shed 0 bases and J 2 bases; nucleotides not matched to a gene: 0. CDR3 sequence reads: CASSLARGPYEQYF. The CDR3 bases are TGTGCCAGCAGCTTAGCCAGGGGGCCCTACGAGCAGTACTTC.

The CDR3 DNA reads as TGTGCCACCAGCCCTAAGAGTTCAGGGGAGCAGTTCTTC. Translated: CATSPKSSGEQFF. The rearrangement uses TRBV15 and TRBJ2-1, with D possibly matching TRBD1 (5 bases). Trimming shortened V by 5 bases and J by 10 bases, and 15 bases separated the two germline ends. CDR3 length equals 13 residues. CDR1 and CDR2 (germline): LNHNV, YYDKDF (reference sequence).

The chain carries TRBV6-5 and TRBJ1-4; perhaps TRBD1 as D (6 bases). V gave up 2 bases and J gave up 4 bases, with 8 bases separating them. The germline V gene encodes CDR1 MNHEY and CDR2 SVGAGI. This CDR3 contains 14 residues. The CDR3 loop reads CASSYAGDNEKLFF. CDR3 sequence (DNA): TGTGCCAGCAGTTACGCAGGGGATAATGAAAAACTGTTTTTT.

This clone was counted only a few times. The rearrangement joins TRBV9 to TRBJ1-2; 7 bases map to TRBD1. V was pared by 4 bases and J by 4 bases, with 13 bases of the junction left unmatched. This CDR3 has 16 residues. The V gene's germline CDR1 is SGDLS and CDR2 YYNGEE. The CDR3 is CASSPNPETGIYGYTF. As DNA, the CDR3 is TGTGCCAGCAGCCCCAACCCCGAGACAGGGATCTATGGCTACACCTTC.

The rearrangement joins TRBV28 to TRBJ2-3; D remains unclear. Trimming left V 6 bases short and J 5 bases short, with 6 bases between. CDR3 length: 11 amino acids. Germline CDR1 and CDR2: MDHEN and SYDVKM. The CDR3, as DNA: TGTGCCAGCAGAATAGTAGATACGCAGTATTTT. This translates into CASRIVDTQYF.

This chain joins TRBV5-4 and TRBJ1-2; 11 nucleotides agree with TRBD1. CDR1 is SGHNT and CDR2 is YYREEE in the germline V gene (reference sequence). This CDR3 has 14 amino acids. With V trimmed by 4 bases and J by 2 bases, 1 base remained unmatched. Written as DNA, the CDR3 is TGTGCCAGCAGCGGGGACAGGGGGAACTATGGCTACACCTTC. It encodes CASSGDRGNYGYTF.

This chain uses TRBV2 with TRBJ2-7; 7 nucleotides line up with TRBD1. This CDR3 spans 15 amino acids. J lost 2 bases, V lost 1 base, and 5 bases had no gene match. CDR1 SNHLY and CDR2 FYNNEI come from the germline V gene. DNA for the CDR3: TGTGCCAGCAGTGAAGAGGGGACAGTTACCTACGAGCAGTACTTC. Its protein product is CASSEEGTVTYEQYF. The full variable domain, completed using reference TRBV2 and TRBJ2-7, is EPEVTQTPSHQVTQMGQEVILRCVPISNHLYFYWYRQILGQKVEFLVSFYNNEISEKSEIFDDQFSVERPDGSNFTLKIRSTKLEDSAMYFCASSEEGTVTYEQYFGPGTRLTVT.

The V gene is TRBV6-5, the J gene TRBJ1-1, with a possible D match to TRBD1 (5 bases). V lost 8 bases and J 4 bases, leaving 14 bases between the germline ends. Germline lookup yields CDR1 MNHEY and CDR2 SVGAGI. The CDR3 has 13 residues. The CDR3 sequence: CASRGWTVTEAFF. DNA for the CDR3: TGTGCCAGCCGGGGGTGGACGGTCACTGAAGCTTTCTTT.

This clone was observed a few times. The chain links TRBV28 to TRBJ2-7, with D possibly matching TRBD1 (6 bases). V was cut by 3 bases and J by 3 bases, with 18 bases left in between. This CDR3 is built from 16 residues. Germline-derived CDR1 and CDR2 are MDHEN and SYDVKM. CDR3 DNA: TGTGCCAGCAGTTTCCGATTGGGGGCAGATGTCTACGAGCAGTACTTC. Its protein is CASSFRLGADVYEQYF. Complete variable domain (other parts from reference TRBV28 and TRBJ2-7): DVKVTQSSRYLVKRTGEKVFLECVQDMDHENMFWYRQDPGLGLRLIYFSYDVKMKEKGDIPEGYSVSREKKERFSLILESASTNQTSMYLCASSFRLGADVYEQYFGPGTRLTVT.